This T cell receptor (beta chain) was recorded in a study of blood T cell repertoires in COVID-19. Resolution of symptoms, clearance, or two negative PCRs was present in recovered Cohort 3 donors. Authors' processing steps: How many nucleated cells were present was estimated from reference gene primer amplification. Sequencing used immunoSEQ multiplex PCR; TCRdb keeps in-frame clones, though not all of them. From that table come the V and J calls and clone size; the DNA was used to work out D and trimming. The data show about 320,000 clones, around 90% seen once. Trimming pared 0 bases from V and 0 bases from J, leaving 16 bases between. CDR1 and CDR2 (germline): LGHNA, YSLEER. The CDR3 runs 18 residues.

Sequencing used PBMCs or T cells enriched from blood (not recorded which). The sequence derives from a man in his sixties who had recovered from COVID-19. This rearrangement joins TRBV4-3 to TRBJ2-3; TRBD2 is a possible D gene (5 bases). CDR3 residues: CASSQETWTGISTDTQYF. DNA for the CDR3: TGCGCCAGCAGCCAAGAAACCTGGACTGGCATTAGCACAGATACGCAGTATTTT.